These T cell receptor beta chains were read from a single sample in a study of shared clonotypes between healthy human individuals. Assay used: immunoSEQ multiplex PCR; TCRdb lists only in-frame clones, some missing. The sample shows 2,100,000 or so clones, about 94% of them seen only once. Sample: naive CD4+ T cells sorted from blood. These receptors originate from a man between 18 and 29 years old in good health. Both conserved end residues are part of each CDR3. For some rows the clone size is stated as once, few or many, or as a class when expanded; others skip it.

clone size | J gene | V gene | CDR3 protein
NA | TRBJ1-2 | TRBV9 | CASSVGTGYGYTF
NA | TRBJ1-4 | TRBV11-2 | CASSLRGAGNEKLFF
NA | TRBJ2-5 | TRBV11-3 | CASSPRGEETQYF
NA | TRBJ1-5 | TRBV25-1 | CASNTGVGNQPQHF
NA | TRBJ1-4 | TRBV5-1 | CASSMASSNEKLFF
NA | TRBJ1-1 | TRBV30 | CAWSGGRGNTEAFF
NA | TRBJ1-6 | TRBV19 | CASRNPADLSYNSPLHF
NA | TRBJ2-4 | TRBV7-8 | CASSPDRLLAKNIQYF
NA | TRBJ2-3 | TRBV15 | CATSRGGLGGTDTQYF
NA | TRBJ2-5 | TRBV5-1 | CASSLSGTAQYF
NA | TRBJ1-5 | TRBV2 | CASSEAPPSAQPQHF
NA | TRBJ2-1 | TRBV6-1 | CASSEARGNEQFF
NA | TRBJ1-2 | TRBV19 | CASNYPRLDYGYTF
NA | TRBJ2-1 | TRBV30 | CAWSGQRGVNEQFF
NA | TRBJ1-6 | TRBV6-5 | CASSYSWDRYSPLHF
once | TRBJ2-1 | TRBV27 | CASSRTGVGYEQFF
NA | TRBJ1-3 | TRBV4-1 | CASSQGAGKTGNTIYF
NA | TRBJ2-7 | TRBV28 | CASSLPTGANSYEQYF
NA | TRBJ1-1 | TRBV7-9 | CASSALFGGRRTEAFF
NA | TRBJ2-7 | TRBV10-3 | CAISESSSGSYEQYF
NA | TRBJ2-1 | TRBV2 | CASRPDWDEQFF
NA | TRBJ2-7 | TRBV11-2 | CASSSRLADYEQYF
NA | TRBJ2-7 | TRBV27 | CASSFLNGGSYEQYF
NA | TRBJ2-5 | TRBV2 | CASSPRTGGETQYF
NA | TRBJ2-7 | TRBV12-1 | CLKREDHEQYF
once | TRBJ1-6 | TRBV2 | CASTGDGDSPLHF
NA | TRBJ2-3 | TRBV11-2 | CASSSLLGSTDTQYF
NA | TRBJ1-6 | TRBV27 | CASSLNRGTDDNSPLHF
NA | TRBJ2-1 | TRBV7-9 | CASSLGGGLIYNEQFF
NA | TRBJ2-7 | TRBV18 | CASSPPGLYEQYF
NA | TRBJ1-3 | TRBV6-5 | CASSTGTGGNTIYF
NA | TRBJ2-3 | TRBV2 | CASIPVSLGDTQYF
few | TRBJ2-7 | TRBV19 | CASGPGLAGLNSYEQYF
NA | TRBJ1-4 | TRBV5-1 | CASSPGQGGEKLFF
NA | TRBJ2-7 | TRBV9 | CASSPGLVTYEQYF
NA | TRBJ1-6 | TRBV6-1 | CASSGGRVTYNSPLHF
NA | TRBJ2-1 | TRBV7-2 | CASSPMVSQINEQFF
NA | TRBJ2-3 | TRBV5-1 | CASSGKTGASTDTQYF
NA | TRBJ1-2 | TRBV2 | CASSEFDYGYTF
NA | TRBJ1-1 | TRBV9 | CAGDRSNEAFF
NA | TRBJ1-1 | TRBV30 | CACQGWTEAFF
NA | TRBJ2-3 | TRBV29-1 | CSTRSPGLASTDTQYF
NA | TRBJ1-2 | TRBV6-1 | CASSRGTPVNYGYTF
NA | TRBJ1-4 | TRBV11-2 | CASSLGTGGELFF
NA | TRBJ1-2 | TRBV19 | CASSLQGIGYTF
once | TRBJ2-5 | TRBV19 | CASSIGSGQETQYF
NA | TRBJ1-1 | TRBV19 | CASRGQGGGEAFF
NA | TRBJ2-1 | TRBV29-1 | CSVEGGDSYNEQFF
NA | TRBJ2-2 | TRBV5-6 | CASSFEGARNTGELFF
NA | TRBJ1-5 | TRBV5-8 | CASSLGQMSNQPQHF
NA | TRBJ2-3 | TRBV10-3 | CAISGGGYSTDTQYF
NA | TRBJ1-2 | TRBV9 | CASSVPPGQTNYGYTF